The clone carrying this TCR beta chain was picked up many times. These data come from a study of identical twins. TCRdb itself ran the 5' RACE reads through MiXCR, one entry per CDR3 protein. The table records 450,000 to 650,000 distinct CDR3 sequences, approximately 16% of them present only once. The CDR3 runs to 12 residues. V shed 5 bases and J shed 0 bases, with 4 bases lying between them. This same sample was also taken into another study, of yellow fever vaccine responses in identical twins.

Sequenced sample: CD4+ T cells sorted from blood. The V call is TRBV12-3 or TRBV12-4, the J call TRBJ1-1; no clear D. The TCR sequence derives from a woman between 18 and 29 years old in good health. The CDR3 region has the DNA TGTGCCAGCAGTGGTCTGAACACTGAAGCTTTCTTT. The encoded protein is CASSGLNTEAFF.